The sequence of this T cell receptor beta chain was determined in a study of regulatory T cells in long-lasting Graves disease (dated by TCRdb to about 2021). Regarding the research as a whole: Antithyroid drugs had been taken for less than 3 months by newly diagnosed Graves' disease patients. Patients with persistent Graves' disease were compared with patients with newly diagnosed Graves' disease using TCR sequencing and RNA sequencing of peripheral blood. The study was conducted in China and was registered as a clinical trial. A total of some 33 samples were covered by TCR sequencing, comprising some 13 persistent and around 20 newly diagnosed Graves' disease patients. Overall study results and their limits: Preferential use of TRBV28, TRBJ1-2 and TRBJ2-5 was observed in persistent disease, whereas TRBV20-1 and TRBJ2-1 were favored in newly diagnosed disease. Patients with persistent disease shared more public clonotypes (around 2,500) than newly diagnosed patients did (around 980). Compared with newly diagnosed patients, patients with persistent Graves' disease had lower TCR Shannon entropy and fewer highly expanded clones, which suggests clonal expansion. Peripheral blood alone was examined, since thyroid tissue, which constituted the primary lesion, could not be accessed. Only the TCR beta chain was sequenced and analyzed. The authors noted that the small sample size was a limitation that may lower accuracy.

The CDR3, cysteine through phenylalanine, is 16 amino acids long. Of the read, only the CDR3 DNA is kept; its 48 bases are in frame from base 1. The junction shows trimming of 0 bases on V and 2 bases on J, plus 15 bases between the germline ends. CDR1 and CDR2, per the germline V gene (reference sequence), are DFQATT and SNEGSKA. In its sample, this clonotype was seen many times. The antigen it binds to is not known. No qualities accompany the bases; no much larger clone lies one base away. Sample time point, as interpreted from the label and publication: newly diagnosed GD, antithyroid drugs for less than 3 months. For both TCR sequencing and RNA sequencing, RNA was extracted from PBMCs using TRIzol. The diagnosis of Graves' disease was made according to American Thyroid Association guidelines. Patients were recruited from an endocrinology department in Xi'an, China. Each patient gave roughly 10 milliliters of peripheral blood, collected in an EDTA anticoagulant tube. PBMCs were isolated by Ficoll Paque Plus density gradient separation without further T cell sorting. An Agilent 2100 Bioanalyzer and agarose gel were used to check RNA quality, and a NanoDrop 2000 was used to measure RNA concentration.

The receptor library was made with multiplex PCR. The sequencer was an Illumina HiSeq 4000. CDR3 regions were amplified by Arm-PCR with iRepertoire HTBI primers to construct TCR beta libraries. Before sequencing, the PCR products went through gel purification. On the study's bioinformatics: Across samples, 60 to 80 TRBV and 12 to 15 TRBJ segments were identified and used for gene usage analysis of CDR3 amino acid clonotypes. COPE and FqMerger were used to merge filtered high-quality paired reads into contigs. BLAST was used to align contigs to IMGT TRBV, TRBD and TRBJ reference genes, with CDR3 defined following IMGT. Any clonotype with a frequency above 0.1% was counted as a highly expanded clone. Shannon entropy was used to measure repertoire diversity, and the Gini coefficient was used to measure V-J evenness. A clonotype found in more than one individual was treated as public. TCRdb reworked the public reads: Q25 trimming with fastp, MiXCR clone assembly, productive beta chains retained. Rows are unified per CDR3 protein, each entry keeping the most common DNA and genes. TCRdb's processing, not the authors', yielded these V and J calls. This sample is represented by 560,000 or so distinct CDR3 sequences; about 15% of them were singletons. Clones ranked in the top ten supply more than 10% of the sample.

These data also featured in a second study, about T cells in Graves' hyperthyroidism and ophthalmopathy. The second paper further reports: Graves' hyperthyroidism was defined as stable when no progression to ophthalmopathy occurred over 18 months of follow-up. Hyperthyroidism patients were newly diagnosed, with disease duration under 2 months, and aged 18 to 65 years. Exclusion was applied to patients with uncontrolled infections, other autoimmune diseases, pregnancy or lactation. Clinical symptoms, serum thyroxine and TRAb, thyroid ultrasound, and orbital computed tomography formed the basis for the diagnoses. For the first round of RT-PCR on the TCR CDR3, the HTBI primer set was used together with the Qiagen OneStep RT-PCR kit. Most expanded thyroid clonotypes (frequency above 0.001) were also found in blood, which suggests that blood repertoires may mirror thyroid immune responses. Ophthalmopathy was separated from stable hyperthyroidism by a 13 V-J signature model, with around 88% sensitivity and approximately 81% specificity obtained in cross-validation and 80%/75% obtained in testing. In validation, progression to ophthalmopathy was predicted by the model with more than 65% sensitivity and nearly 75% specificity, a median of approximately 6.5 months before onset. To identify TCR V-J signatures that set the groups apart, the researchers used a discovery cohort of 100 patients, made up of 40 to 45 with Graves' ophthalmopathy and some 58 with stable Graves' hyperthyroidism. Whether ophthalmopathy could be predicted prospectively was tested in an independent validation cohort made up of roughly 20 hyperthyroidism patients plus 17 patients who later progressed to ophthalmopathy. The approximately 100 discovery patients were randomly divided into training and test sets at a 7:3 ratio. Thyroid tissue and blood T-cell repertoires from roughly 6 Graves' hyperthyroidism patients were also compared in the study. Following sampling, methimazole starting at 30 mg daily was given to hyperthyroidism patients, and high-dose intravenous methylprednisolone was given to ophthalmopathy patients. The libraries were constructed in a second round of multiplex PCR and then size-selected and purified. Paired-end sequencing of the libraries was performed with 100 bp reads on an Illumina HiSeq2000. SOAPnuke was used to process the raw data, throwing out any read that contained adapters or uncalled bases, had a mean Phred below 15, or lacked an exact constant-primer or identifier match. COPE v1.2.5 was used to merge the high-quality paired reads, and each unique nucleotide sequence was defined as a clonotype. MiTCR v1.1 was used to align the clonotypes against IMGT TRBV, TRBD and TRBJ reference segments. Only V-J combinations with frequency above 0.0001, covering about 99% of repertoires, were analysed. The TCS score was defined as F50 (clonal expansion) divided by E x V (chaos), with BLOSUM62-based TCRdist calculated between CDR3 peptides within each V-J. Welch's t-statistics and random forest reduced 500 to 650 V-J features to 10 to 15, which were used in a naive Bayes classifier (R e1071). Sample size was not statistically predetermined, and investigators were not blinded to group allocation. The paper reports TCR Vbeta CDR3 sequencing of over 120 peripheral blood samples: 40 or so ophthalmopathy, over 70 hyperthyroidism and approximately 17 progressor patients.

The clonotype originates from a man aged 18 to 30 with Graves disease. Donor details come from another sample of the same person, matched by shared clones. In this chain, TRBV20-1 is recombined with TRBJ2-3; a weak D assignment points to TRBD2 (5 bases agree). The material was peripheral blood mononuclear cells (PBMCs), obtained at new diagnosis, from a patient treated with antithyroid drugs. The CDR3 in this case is CSAREAGGLLTDTQYF. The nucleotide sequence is TGCAGTGCTAGAGAGGCGGGCGGACTTCTCACAGATACGCAGTATTTT.